This T cell receptor beta chain was retrieved from a study of monozygotic twins with inflammatory bowel disease. Donors gave about 2.6 ml of blood apiece. The CDR3 has 12 residues. CDR1 is MDHEN and CDR2 is SYDVKM in the germline V gene. With the 5' RACE reads reprocessed, TCRdb shows one record per CDR3 protein and no DNA. This sample lists fewer than 550,000 distinct CDR3 sequences; its ten largest clones have 2% to 3%. What was sequenced was blood. The chain combines TRBV28 with TRBJ1-1; TCRdb gives TRBD1 as the D gene, but with no DNA this cannot be confirmed. The clonotype comes from a human donor with ulcerative colitis or Crohn's disease, or a healthy co-twin of an affected twin (not recorded which). This CDR3 reads CASLTGQAEAFF.